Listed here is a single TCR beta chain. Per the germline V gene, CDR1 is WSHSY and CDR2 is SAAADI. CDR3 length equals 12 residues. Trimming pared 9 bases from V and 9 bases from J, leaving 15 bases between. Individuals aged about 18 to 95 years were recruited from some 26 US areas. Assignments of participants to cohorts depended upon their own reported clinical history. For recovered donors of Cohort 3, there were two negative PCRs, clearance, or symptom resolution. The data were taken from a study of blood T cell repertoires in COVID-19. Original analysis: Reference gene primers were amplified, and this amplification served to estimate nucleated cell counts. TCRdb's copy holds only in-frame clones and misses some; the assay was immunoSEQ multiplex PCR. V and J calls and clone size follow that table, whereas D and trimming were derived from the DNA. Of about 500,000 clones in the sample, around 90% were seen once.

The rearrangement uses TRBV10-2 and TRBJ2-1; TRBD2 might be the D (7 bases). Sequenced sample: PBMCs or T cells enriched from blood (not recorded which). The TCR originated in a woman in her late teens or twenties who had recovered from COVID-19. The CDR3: CASTRGASEQFF. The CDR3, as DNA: TGCGCCAGTACACGGGGGGCCAGTGAGCAGTTCTTC.